This TCR beta chain derives from a study of blood T cell repertoires in COVID-19. At the level of the study: The study drew acute and convalescent COVID-19 samples from the United States, Italy and Spain. PBMCs, B-cell-depleted T cells, or T cells were the source of the cDNA or gDNA that made up the material.

CDR3 length: 14 amino acids. Germline V gene lookup returns CDR1 DFQATT and CDR2 SNEGSKA (reference sequence). Trimming cost V 6 bases and J 4 bases, with 16 bases left between them. As originally analysed: Estimated nucleated cell counts came from reference gene primer amplification. Profiled with immunoSEQ multiplex PCR; TCRdb holds only in-frame clones, not every one. The D gene and trimming were derived from the DNA, and the V and J assignments and clone size from that table. The sample lists some 170,000 clones; nearly 80% were seen once. Sequencing input: peripheral blood. This clonotype was obtained from a woman aged 70 to 79 with acute or convalescent COVID-19. V gene TRBV20-1 combines with J gene TRBJ2-1, with D perhaps TRBD1 (6 bases). The CDR3 loop is CSASRGTKYNEQFF. In nucleotides, the CDR3 is TGCAGTGCAAGTAGGGGGACCAAATACAATGAGCAGTTCTTC.